This T cell receptor beta chain was identified in a study of blood T cell repertoires in COVID-19. The V gene's germline CDR1 is MNHEY and CDR2 SMNVEV (reference sequence). The J segment lost 1 base and the V segment lost 6 bases, leaving 3 bases of the junction unmatched. This CDR3 comprises 14 residues. The method was immunoSEQ multiplex PCR; TCRdb's version includes in-frame clones alone and lacks a portion of them. The profile covers some 150,000 clones, with 75% to 90% appearing a single time and approximately 3% taken by the ten largest. The sequencing input was peripheral blood. The chain couples TRBV27 to TRBJ1-5; 7 bases map to TRBD1. This receptor was obtained from a woman in her fifties or sixties with active COVID-19. In DNA, the CDR3 is TGTGCCAGCAGGGCGGGACAGAGCAATCAGCCCCAGCATTTT. This encodes CASRAGQSNQPQHF.